This T cell receptor (beta chain) was sequenced for a study of T cells in Graves' hyperthyroidism and ophthalmopathy. The TCR beta CDR3 regions underwent amplification using RNA transcripts as the source. With the HTBI primer set, the TCR CDR3 went through a first round of RT-PCR. TCRdb re-analysed the multiplex PCR reads in MiXCR, keeping a single row per CDR3 protein. The data show 350,000 to 450,000 distinct CDR3 sequences, with around 15% seen just once and over 25% held by the top ten. Source material for PBMCs was 10 ml fresh peripheral blood. From germline, CDR1 is SEHNR and CDR2 FQNEAQ (reference sequence). V was pared by 3 bases and J by 6 bases, with 11 bases between. The CDR3 extends over 14 amino acids.

Source material: blood. This rearrangement joins TRBV7-9 to TRBJ2-2, with D hard to call. The TCR sequence derives from a man in his fifties with Graves' ophthalmopathy. The CDR3 reads CASSFRHLPGELFF. In nucleotides, the CDR3 is TGTGCCAGCAGCTTCCGACATCTCCCCGGGGAGCTGTTTTTT.